Sequencing of this T cell receptor beta chain was carried out in a study of cytomegalovirus exposure and HLA in healthy donors. Broader study findings: High specificity and sensitivity for cytomegalovirus status were reported for the classifier.

In this sample, this clone turned up once. Its specificity is not known. CDR1 is LNHDA and CDR2 is SQIVND in the germline V gene (reference sequence). This CDR3 contains 15 residues. J lost 8 bases, V lost 10 bases, and 15 bases had no gene match. PCR employed 60 Vbeta and 13 Jbeta primers. Sequencing was performed with immunoSEQ multiplex PCR; in TCRdb, only in-frame clones are kept and a portion is missing. The data show 65,000 to 100,000 clones, with over 60% seen just once and about 3% held by the top ten. The chain recombines TRBV19 with TRBJ2-1, with TRBD2 identical over 9 bases. Sequencing was carried out using PBMCs. This TCR came from a man aged 40-49 years in good health and CMV-seronegative. In nucleotides, the CDR3 is TGTGCCACCTTCTTAGACCGCGGGGGGGCCGATGAGCAGTTCTTC. Protein product: CATFLDRGGADEQFF.